One and the same sample provided the 16 T cell receptor beta chains below, sequenced in a study of post-analysis software for immune sequencing data. Broader study findings: TRBV5-6, TRBV5-1 and TRBV20-1 belonged to a set of a handful of TRBV segments that were more frequent in patients than controls.

Built from TCR beta cDNA, the libraries had unique molecular identifiers in them. From the PCR reads, TCRdb called clonotypes with MiXCR, one entry per CDR3 protein. The table lists roughly 600,000 distinct CDR3 sequences, 44% of them singletons. The antigens these receptors bind are not known. The specimen sequenced was blood. These receptors all stem from a girl aged 10 to 17 with multiple sclerosis.

This sequence joins TRBV7-8 and TRBJ2-1; TRBD2 is a possible D gene (6 bases). V lost 5 bases and J 7 bases, leaving 12 bases between the germline ends. The germline CDR1 and CDR2 sequences are SGHVS and FQNEAQ. The CDR3 contains 13 residues. This CDR3 is CASSPEGFNEQFF. The CDR3 region has the DNA TGTGCCAGCAGCCCGGAGGGCTTTAATGAGCAGTTCTTC.

The chain is built from TRBV5-5 and TRBJ2-7, with 7 bases matching TRBD1. CDR1 and CDR2 (germline): SGHKS, YYEKEE (reference sequence). V lost 3 bases and J lost 2; bases outside the gene matches: 11. CDR3 size: 16 residues. CDR3 sequence: CASSSPWQGEPYEQYF. CDR3 nucleotide sequence: TGTGCCAGCAGCTCGCCTTGGCAGGGGGAACCCTACGAGCAGTACTTC.

This clonotype showed up just a few times. The genes are TRBV13 and TRBJ2-7, with a weak D call TRBD1 (6 bases). CDR1 PRHDT and CDR2 FYEKMQ come from the germline V gene (reference sequence). This CDR3 comprises 15 residues. Trimming stripped 0 bases from V and 3 bases from J, with 12 bases between. In DNA form, the CDR3 reads TGTGCCAGCAGCTTAGGCCAGCGGACAGACTACGAGCAGTACTTC. Translation: CASSLGQRTDYEQYF.

This clonotype was detected a few times. The chain employs TRBV5-1 and TRBJ2-7, with 7 bases aligning to TRBD2. CDR3 length: 17 amino acids. Germline CDR1 and CDR2: SGHRS and YFSETQ. V gave up 5 bases and J gave up 2 bases; unmatched junction bases: 16. DNA of the CDR3: TGCGCCAGCAGGCCACACCGGGGAGGGAACCCAACCTACGAGCAGTACTTC. Encoded protein: CASRPHRGGNPTYEQYF.

A note on this clonotype: Sequence at one end of the junction differs from germline and may be a read error. Here the CDR3 DNA reads TGTGCCAGCAGTTTGGGGGGGAGGGCTAGTTATGGCTGCACCTTC. This sequence encodes CASSLGGRASYGCTF. V and J are TRBV12-3 or TRBV12-4 and TRBJ1-2, with D maybe TRBD1 (5 bases). The CDR3 spans 15 residues.

V is TRBV3-1 and J is TRBJ2-5; D unclear. The J call could be wrong; TRBJ2-7 is a better fit for the DNA end. CDR1 is LGHDT and CDR2 is YNNKEL in the germline V gene (reference sequence). The CDR3 spans 14 residues. CDR3: CASSQAWTVGEQYF. The DNA for the CDR3 is TGTGCCAGCAGCCAAGCCTGGACGGTCGGCGAGCAGTACTTC.

This clonotype appeared a few times. An end of the junction does not agree with germline; a read error may underlie this. The rearrangement uses TRBV6-4 and TRBJ2-3; 9 bases fit TRBD2. CDR1 is MRHNA, CDR2 SNTAGT, per germline. There are 14 residues in the CDR3. CDR3 sequence (DNA): TGTGCCAGCAGTCGGACTAGCGATGCAGATACGCTGTATTTT. It codes for CASSRTSDADTLYF.

The J gene is TRBJ2-1, the V gene TRBV3-1; D gene uncertain. Germline V gene sequence: CDR1 LGHDT, CDR2 YNNKEL (reference sequence). The CDR3 consists of 14 residues. V shed 0 bases and J shed 7 bases, with 10 bases lying between them. The CDR3 sequence: CASSQDQGLNEQFF. The CDR3 nucleotides are TGTGCCAGCAGCCAAGATCAAGGCCTAAATGAGCAGTTCTTC.

The chain uses TRBV5-8 and TRBJ1-5; no definite D call. CDR1 is SGHTS, CDR2 YDEGEE, per germline. The CDR3 loop spans 14 amino acids. V was cut by 0 bases and J by 5 bases, with 9 bases left in between. In DNA form, the CDR3 reads TGTGCCAGCAGCTTGGGCCCTTCCTATCAGCCCCAGCATTTT. It translates to CASSLGPSYQPQHF.

The chain links TRBV24-1 to TRBJ2-3; D call uncertain. V was trimmed by 1 base and J by 0 bases, leaving 7 bases between them. CDR1 and CDR2 from the germline V gene are KGHDR and SFDVKD. This CDR3 spans 15 amino acids. The CDR3 DNA reads TGTGCCACCAGTGATTTTTCTCGGAGCACAGATACGCAGTATTTT. Its protein is CATSDFSRSTDTQYF.

The chain uses TRBV10-3 and TRBJ2-1; D gene uncertain. The germline V gene has CDR1 ENHRY and CDR2 SYGVKD. The ends were cut back, 6 bases at V and 10 bases at J, with 13 bases in the middle. The CDR3 sequence is 12 residues long. CDR3 in amino acids: CAISADEEEQFF. In DNA form, the CDR3 reads TGTGCCATCAGCGCCGACGAGGAAGAGCAGTTCTTC.

This clonotype was counted only a few times. V is TRBV12-3 or TRBV12-4 and J is TRBJ2-1; 8 bases match TRBD1. The CDR3 covers 15 residues. V was clipped by 5 bases and J by 4 bases; unmatched bases: 7. The DNA of the CDR3 is TGTGCCAGCAGTCGACCAGGGGGCACATACAATGAGCAGTTCTTC. The encoded protein is CASSRPGGTYNEQFF.

V is TRBV12-3 or TRBV12-4 and J is TRBJ2-7; TRBD2 agrees at 14 bases. Trimming at V came to 5 bases and at J to 6 bases, leaving 9 bases not matched to a gene. The CDR3 sequence is 16 residues long. CDR3 nucleotides: TGTGCCAGCAGTCGGGGGACTAGCGGGAGTCTCATCGAGCAGTACTTC. This gives the protein CASSRGTSGSLIEQYF.

This clonotype was picked up one time. The V gene is TRBV13, the J gene TRBJ2-1, with 16 bases that match TRBD2. This CDR3 is built from 19 residues. The trim removed 6 bases at V and 4 bases at J, leaving 12 bases unmatched. Germline V lookup: CDR1 PRHDT, CDR2 FYEKMQ (reference sequence). The CDR3 here is CASSPPWGLAGGPYNEQFF. CDR3 in DNA: TGTGCCAGCAGTCCACCCTGGGGACTAGCGGGGGGGCCTTACAATGAGCAGTTCTTC.

This clonotype was seen repeatedly, ten times or more. The gene calls are TRBV20-1 and TRBJ2-3, with D possibly matching TRBD2 (6 bases). The length of the CDR3 is 15 residues. Germline V gives CDR1 DFQATT, CDR2 SNEGSKA (reference sequence). The V gene lost 6 bases and the J gene lost 3 bases, with 19 bases spanning the gap. CDR3 nucleotides: TGCAGTGCCGGAACCAGGGAGGTGGGGACAGATACGCAGTATTTT. Protein sequence: CSAGTREVGTDTQYF.

This clonotype was counted only a few times. This chain connects TRBV20-1 to TRBJ2-7; D not certain. Matching the DNA end better, TRBJ2-5 makes the J call doubtful. Germline CDR1 is DFQATT and CDR2 is SNEGSKA (reference sequence). This CDR3 region has 11 residues. The CDR3 loop is CSARDVETQYF. The CDR3 DNA reads as TGCAGTGCTAGAGATGTGGAGACCCAGTACTTC.